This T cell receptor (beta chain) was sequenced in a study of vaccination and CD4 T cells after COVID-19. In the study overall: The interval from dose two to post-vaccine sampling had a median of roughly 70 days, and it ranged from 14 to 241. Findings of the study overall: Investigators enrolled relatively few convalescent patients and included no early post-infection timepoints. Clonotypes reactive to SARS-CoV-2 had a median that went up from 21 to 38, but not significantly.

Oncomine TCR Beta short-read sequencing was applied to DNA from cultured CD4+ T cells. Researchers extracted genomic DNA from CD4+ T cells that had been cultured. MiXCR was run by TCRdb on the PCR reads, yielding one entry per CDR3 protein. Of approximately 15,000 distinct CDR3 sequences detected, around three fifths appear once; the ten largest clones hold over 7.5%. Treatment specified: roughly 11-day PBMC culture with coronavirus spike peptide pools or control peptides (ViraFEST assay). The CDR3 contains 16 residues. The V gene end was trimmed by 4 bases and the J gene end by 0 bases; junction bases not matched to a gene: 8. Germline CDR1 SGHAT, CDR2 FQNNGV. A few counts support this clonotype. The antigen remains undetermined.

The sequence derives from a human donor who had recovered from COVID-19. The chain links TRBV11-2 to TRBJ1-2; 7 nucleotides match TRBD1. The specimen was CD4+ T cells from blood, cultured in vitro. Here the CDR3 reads CASSSYRGSSNYGYTF. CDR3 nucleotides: TGTGCCAGCAGCTCGTACAGGGGCTCCTCTAACTATGGCTACACCTTC.